This is a list of T cell receptor beta chains from one sample in a study of cytomegalovirus exposure and HLA in healthy donors. TCRdb keeps only in-frame clones here, not all; method: immunoSEQ multiplex PCR. The sample holds fewer than 250,000 clones, about 84% seen once. The specimen sequenced was PBMCs. Receptor source: a woman aged 25 to 39 in good health and CMV-seropositive. Both conserved end residues are part of each CDR3. D genes are given only for firm matches. Not every row has a clone size; where given, it reads once, few, many or a size class.

j_call,v_call,d_call,clone_size,cdr3_aa,cdr3_nt
TRBJ1-5,TRBV30,TRBD1,.,CAWSKGQYQPQHF,TGTGCCTGGAGTAAGGGACAGTATCAGCCCCAGCATTTT
TRBJ2-1,TRBV7-7,TRBD1,.,CASSREPGQGYNEQFF,TGTGCTAGCAGCCGCGAACCGGGACAGGGGTACAATGAGCAGTTCTTC
TRBJ1-2,TRBV7-3,.,.,CASSLVGGEGYTF,TGTGCCAGCAGCTTAGTAGGGGGAGAGGGCTACACCTTC
TRBJ1-5,TRBV27,TRBD1,.,CASGQVGNQPQHF,TGTGCCAGCGGACAGGTGGGCAATCAGCCCCAGCATTTT
TRBJ1-1,TRBV19,.,.,CASTPGAGTEAFF,TGTGCCAGTACCCCAGGGGCCGGGACTGAAGCTTTCTTT
TRBJ2-2,TRBV14,TRBD2,.,CASRDSGSGTGELFF,TGTGCCAGCCGGGATAGCGGGAGTGGCACCGGGGAGCTGTTTTTT
TRBJ2-5,TRBV9,.,.,CASSVEAGATGETQYF,TGTGCCAGCAGCGTAGAGGCGGGGGCCACGGGGGAGACCCAGTACTTC
TRBJ2-7,TRBV6-1,TRBD1,.,CASSEGGTGSGEQYF,TGTGCCAGCAGTGAGGGGGGGACAGGGTCAGGCGAGCAGTACTTC
TRBJ2-2,TRBV7-6,TRBD1,.,CASSLGQGMNTGELFF,TGTGCCAGCAGCTTAGGACAGGGAATGAACACCGGGGAGCTGTTTTTT
TRBJ1-1,TRBV19,TRBD1,once,CASSMQGAEAFF,TGTGCCAGTAGTATGCAGGGGGCTGAAGCTTTCTTT
TRBJ2-7,TRBV5-6,.,.,CASSLDLAGLSEQYF,TGTGCCAGCAGCTTGGATCTCGCAGGGCTCTCCGAGCAGTACTTC
TRBJ2-1,TRBV9,.,.,CASSIGNEQFF,TGTGCCAGCTCGATCGGGAATGAGCAGTTCTTC
TRBJ1-1,TRBV25-1,TRBD1,.,CATGQGETEAFF,TGTGCCACGGGACAGGGCGAGACTGAAGCTTTCTTT
TRBJ2-1,TRBV4-1,.,.,CASSPLIENEQFF,TGCGCCAGCAGCCCATTAATCGAGAATGAGCAGTTCTTC
TRBJ2-7,TRBV6-5,TRBD1,.,CASSYIRDRDTYEQYF,TGTGCCAGCAGTTACATAAGGGACAGAGATACCTACGAGCAGTACTTC
TRBJ2-3,TRBV7-2,.,.,CASSLGGALRTQYF,TGTGCCAGCAGCTTAGGCGGGGCCCTTCGTACGCAGTATTTT
TRBJ2-5,TRBV28,TRBD1,.,CASRRQGAKLETQYF,TGTGCCAGCAGACGACAGGGGGCGAAGTTAGAGACCCAGTACTTC
TRBJ1-5,TRBV6-5,.,.,CASSYSPGQPQHF,TGTGCCAGCAGTTACTCCCCAGGACAGCCCCAGCATTTT
TRBJ1-2,TRBV10-3,.,once,CAISGSQGFFNYGYTF,TGTGCCATCAGCGGGTCCCAGGGTTTCTTTAACTATGGCTACACCTTC
TRBJ1-2,TRBV29-1,.,once,CSVPWAGEGGYGYTF,TGCAGCGTCCCGTGGGCAGGGGAAGGGGGCTATGGCTACACCTTC
TRBJ1-1,TRBV6-5,.,.,CASSYNRADTEAFF,TGTGCCAGCAGTTACAACAGGGCGGACACTGAAGCTTTCTTT
TRBJ2-5,TRBV20-1,.,.,CSASNLETQYF,TGCAGTGCGAGCAACTTAGAGACCCAGTACTTC
TRBJ1-6,TRBV6-5,.,.,CASSPTGNENSPLHF,TGTGCCAGCAGTCCTACAGGGAACGAGAATTCACCCCTCCACTTT
TRBJ2-2,TRBV2,TRBD1,.,CASSRTGNTGELFF,TGTGCCAGCAGTCGGACAGGGAACACCGGGGAGCTGTTTTTT
TRBJ1-2,TRBV6-5,.,once,CASSYGGPRDTYGYTF,TGTGCCAGCAGTTACGGGGGCCCAAGGGACACCTATGGCTACACCTTC
TRBJ2-1,TRBV9,TRBD2,.,CASSTGGNEQFF,TGTGCCAGCAGCACGGGGGGCAATGAGCAGTTCTTC
TRBJ1-1,TRBV19,.,.,CASSMSHTEAFF,TGTGCCAGTAGTATGTCTCACACTGAAGCTTTCTTT
TRBJ2-1,TRBV11-2,.,.,CASSLAGNRHEQFF,TGTGCCAGCAGCTTAGCGGGAAATCGGCATGAGCAGTTCTTC
TRBJ2-3,TRBV28,TRBD1,.,CASSPPGQGQYF,TGTGCCAGCAGCCCTCCGGGACAGGGACAGTATTTT
TRBJ2-1,TRBV7-2,TRBD2,.,CASSLAASGSEQFF,TGTGCCAGCAGCTTAGCGGCTAGCGGGAGTGAGCAGTTCTTC
TRBJ1-1,TRBV4-1,TRBD1,.,CASRSRGMWTEAFF,TGCGCCAGCAGGTCCAGGGGGATGTGGACTGAAGCTTTCTTT
TRBJ2-3,TRBV5-1,TRBD2,.,CASSPGLAGGPYTQYF,TGCGCCAGCAGCCCGGGACTAGCGGGAGGGCCTTATACGCAGTATTTT
TRBJ2-7,TRBV28,TRBD1,.,CASSSPGTGHEQYF,TGTGCCAGCAGTTCTCCCGGGACAGGGCACGAGCAGTACTTC
TRBJ2-7,TRBV9,TRBD2,.,CASSVEGEGTYEQYF,TGTGCCAGCAGCGTAGAAGGGGAGGGAACCTACGAGCAGTACTTC
TRBJ1-2,TRBV5-4,.,.,CASSLRTDNYGYTF,TGTGCCAGCAGCTTGCGGACAGATAACTATGGCTACACCTTC
TRBJ2-5,TRBV19,.,.,CASSMGRGRQETQYF,TGTGCCAGTAGTATGGGCAGGGGCAGACAAGAGACCCAGTACTTC
TRBJ1-4,TRBV25-1,.,.,CASRSTGNLFF,TGTGCCAGCAGGTCCACCGGTAACCTGTTTTTT
TRBJ2-1,TRBV5-3,TRBD2,few,CARSTRNSSGRASGNEQFF,TGTGCCAGAAGCACCCGAAATTCTAGCGGGAGGGCCTCGGGTAATGAGCAGTTCTTC
TRBJ2-1,TRBV15,TRBD2,.,CATSRDGAGRGGHNEQFF,TGTGCCACCAGCAGAGACGGGGCCGGGCGGGGGGGCCACAATGAGCAGTTCTTC
TRBJ2-1,TRBV12-5,.,.,CASGLAGQIYNEQFF,TGTGCTAGTGGTTTGGCAGGACAGATATACAATGAGCAGTTCTTC
TRBJ2-2,TRBV4-2,TRBD2,.,CASSQDVLAGDLNTGELFF,TGTGCCAGCAGCCAAGACGTCCTAGCGGGGGATCTAAACACCGGGGAGCTGTTTTTT
TRBJ2-2,TRBV6-1,TRBD2,.,CASSVAQGGLALNAGELFF,TGTGCCAGCAGTGTTGCTCAAGGAGGACTAGCGCTCAACGCCGGGGAGCTGTTTTTT
TRBJ2-7,TRBV11-3,TRBD2,few,CASSFAGTSNYEQYF,TGTGCCAGCAGCTTCGCGGGGACTAGCAACTACGAGCAGTACTTC
TRBJ2-1,TRBV4-1,TRBD2,.,CASSQVSGGDYNEQFF,TGCGCCAGCAGCCAAGTTTCGGGGGGGGACTACAATGAGCAGTTCTTC
TRBJ1-2,TRBV6-5,TRBD1,.,CASSYSDRGVDGYTF,TGTGCCAGCAGTTACTCCGACAGGGGCGTGGATGGCTACACCTTC
TRBJ2-5,TRBV6-4,TRBD2,.,CASSPSAGAQETQYF,TGTGCCAGCAGTCCAAGCGCGGGAGCCCAAGAGACCCAGTACTTC
TRBJ1-4,TRBV7-9,TRBD1,.,CASSSWTGDEKLFF,TGTGCCAGCAGCTCATGGACAGGGGATGAAAAACTGTTTTTT
TRBJ1-1,TRBV7-9,.,.,CSSSLVQGLNTEAFF,TGTTCCAGCAGCTTAGTCCAGGGTCTGAACACTGAAGCTTTCTTT